The clone carrying this T cell receptor (beta chain) appeared many times. This specimen comes from a study of early T cells in non-severe SARS-CoV-2 infection. The CDR3 is 14 amino acids. The junction had 2 bases not matched to a gene; V was cut back by 2 bases and J by 4 bases. Germline CDR1 SNHLY, CDR2 FYNNEI. Each single cDNA molecule received a unique molecular identifier. In TCRdb, the 5' RACE reads were re-called with MiXCR into one record per CDR3 protein. This sample has approximately 100,000 distinct CDR3 sequences, with more than 9.5% found just once. The TCR was taken from an adult who was a healthcare worker with PCR-confirmed SARS-CoV-2 infection or an uninfected control (not recorded which). The sample taken for sequencing was whole blood. The chain carries TRBV2 and TRBJ1-3, with TRBD1 matching over 7 bases. CDR3 residues: CASSERGPGNTIYF. The CDR3 nucleotides read TGTGCCAGCAGTGAAAGGGGGCCGGGAAACACCATATATTTT. The entire variable domain, with the rest obtained from reference TRBV2 and TRBJ1-3, is as follows: EPEVTQTPSHQVTQMGQEVILRCVPISNHLYFYWYRQILGQKVEFLVSFYNNEISEKSEIFDDQFSVERPDGSNFTLKIRSTKLEDSAMYFCASSERGPGNTIYFGEGSWLTVV.